The rows below give T cell receptor beta chains drawn from one sample of a study of CD8 T cells in ankylosing spondylitis. TCRdb redid the calling of the 5' RACE reads with MiXCR, one entry per CDR3 protein. The sample includes approximately 150,000 distinct CDR3 sequences, 17% of them seen just once. Sequenced material: blood, either unsorted or a sorted T cell fraction (not recorded which). These TCRs come from a male donor with ankylosing spondylitis. Both conserved end residues are part of each CDR3. D genes are given only for firm matches. A clone size is listed for some rows: how often the clone was seen (once, few, many), or a class if it is expanded.

J: TRBJ2-1
V: TRBV4-1
size: .
D: TRBD2
DNA: TGCGCCAGCAGCCCGGGGGGGGCTAGCGGCTACAATGAGCAGTTCTTC
CDR3: CASSPGGASGYNEQFF

J: TRBJ2-1
V: TRBV28
size: many
D: TRBD2
DNA: TGTGCCAGCGGCGATAGCGGGAGTTCACACTTCGATGAGCAGTTCTTC
CDR3: CASGDSGSSHFDEQFF

J: TRBJ1-2
V: TRBV27
size: .
D: TRBD1
DNA: TGTGCCAGCAGTGAAACAGGGGGTTTCAGCTATGGCTACACCTTC
CDR3: CASSETGGFSYGYTF

J: TRBJ2-3
V: TRBV7-9
size: few
D: .
DNA: TGTGCCAGCAGCCGGACCAGGGACACCAAAAAACCAGATACGCAGTATTTT
CDR3: CASSRTRDTKKPDTQYF

J: TRBJ1-2
V: TRBV15
size: few
D: TRBD1
DNA: TGTGCCACCAGCGAGACAGGGAGCCATGGCTACACCTTC
CDR3: CATSETGSHGYTF

J: TRBJ1-3
V: TRBV9
size: .
D: .
DNA: TGTGCCAGCAGCGTAGACGCGCTTGGTCCTGGAAACACCATATATTTT
CDR3: CASSVDALGPGNTIYF

J: TRBJ2-7
V: TRBV7-8
size: .
D: .
DNA: TGTGCCAGCAGACCCCCAGCTTCCTACGAGCAGTACTTC
CDR3: CASRPPASYEQYF

J: TRBJ1-5
V: TRBV12-3/TRBV12-4
size: few
D: .
DNA: TGTGCCAGCAGTTTAGTGGCGGGTAGCAATCAGCCCCAGCATTTT
CDR3: CASSLVAGSNQPQHF

J: TRBJ2-1
V: TRBV7-9
size: few
D: TRBD2
DNA: TGTGCCAGCAGCCCCCGGACTAGCGGGAGAGGAGAGCAGTTCTTC
CDR3: CASSPRTSGRGEQFF

J: TRBJ2-7
V: TRBV15
size: .
D: .
DNA: TGTGCCACCAGCAGAGATTTAGGCTCCTACGAGCAGTACTTC
CDR3: CATSRDLGSYEQYF

J: TRBJ2-1
V: TRBV3-1
size: .
D: .
DNA: TGTGCCAGCAGCCAAGTTCTAGGTCTTGATGAGCAGTTCTTC
CDR3: CASSQVLGLDEQFF

J: TRBJ2-7
V: TRBV20-1
size: few
D: .
DNA: TGCAGTGCTAGAGATCAGGAAAATTCCTACGAGCAGTACTTC
CDR3: CSARDQENSYEQYF

J: TRBJ1-1
V: TRBV21-1
size: .
D: .
DNA: TGTGCCAGCAGCAGAGGAGGGGACAGGGAAGCTTTCTTT
CDR3: CASSRGGDREAFF

J: TRBJ2-7
V: TRBV7-2
size: .
D: .
DNA: TGTGCCAGCAGCTTAGCGGGCAGGAGTTTGGACGAGCAGTACTTC
CDR3: CASSLAGRSLDEQYF

J: TRBJ2-1
V: TRBV12-3/TRBV12-4
size: many
D: TRBD2
DNA: TGTGCCAGCACTCTAGCGGGCCCCTACAATGAGCAGTTCTTC
CDR3: CASTLAGPYNEQFF

J: TRBJ2-1
V: TRBV9
size: .
D: .
DNA: TGTGCCAGCAGCGCCGGAGGGACTCAGAGCTCCTACAATGAGCAGTTCTTC
CDR3: CASSAGGTQSSYNEQFF

J: TRBJ2-7
V: TRBV12-3/TRBV12-4
size: few
D: TRBD1
DNA: TGTGCCAGCAGTTCGACAGGGGGCTACGAGCAGTACTTC
CDR3: CASSSTGGYEQYF

J: TRBJ2-7
V: TRBV27
size: few
D: TRBD2
DNA: TGTGCCAGCAGTAGTGGGAGGGCCTACTACGAGCAGTACTTC
CDR3: CASSSGRAYYEQYF

J: TRBJ1-6
V: TRBV28
size: .
D: TRBD1
DNA: TGTGCCAGCAGTTTAGCACACCTTTGGACAGGGACGCATTCACCCCTCCACTTT
CDR3: CASSLAHLWTGTHSPLHF

J: TRBJ2-3
V: TRBV6-6
size: few
D: .
DNA: TGTGCCAGCAGTTACTCCTTTTCAGATACGCAGTATTTT
CDR3: CASSYSFSDTQYF

J: TRBJ1-5
V: TRBV6-1
size: few
D: TRBD1
DNA: TGTGCCAGCCAAAACCTTTCAGGGGGCGAAGAGCAGCCCCAGCATTTT
CDR3: CASQNLSGGEEQPQHF

J: TRBJ2-1
V: TRBV12-3/TRBV12-4
size: .
D: TRBD1
DNA: TGTGCCAGCAGTTTTCCCACAGGGGAACTCGTATACAATGAGCAGTTCTTC
CDR3: CASSFPTGELVYNEQFF

J: TRBJ2-1
V: TRBV12-3/TRBV12-4
size: few
D: .
DNA: TGTGCCAGCAGTCCATCGGGATACTACAATGAGCAGTTCTTC
CDR3: CASSPSGYYNEQFF

J: TRBJ2-7
V: TRBV6-1
size: few
D: TRBD2
DNA: TGTGCCAGCAGTGCTACTAGCGGGGGGACCTACGAGCAGTACTTC
CDR3: CASSATSGGTYEQYF